This T cell receptor (beta chain) appears in the sequencing data of a study of blood T cell repertoires in COVID-19. About the research overall: The study drew acute and convalescent COVID-19 samples from the United States, Italy and Spain. Sample material is recorded as cDNA or gDNA derived from T cells, B-cell-depleted T cells, or PBMCs.

This CDR3 has 14 residues. Trimming stripped 1 base from V and 4 bases from J, with 8 bases between. From germline, CDR1 is KGHSH and CDR2 LQKENI. Authors' methods: From reference gene primer amplification, estimates of nucleated cell counts were derived. Sequencing was performed with immunoSEQ multiplex PCR; in TCRdb, only in-frame clones are kept and a portion is missing. V and J calls and clone size follow that table, whereas D and trimming were derived from the DNA. This table holds under 300,000 clones, about 80% found once. The chain links TRBV18 to TRBJ1-5; D ambiguous. The sequence was obtained from a woman aged 80 or older with active or convalescent COVID-19. Sequenced material: peripheral blood. The CDR3 coding sequence is TGTGCCAGCTCACCACAGTCACAGAATCAGCCCCAGCATTTT. Translating gives CASSPQSQNQPQHF.